A single sample gave rise to the 15 T cell receptor beta chains below, sequenced in a study of cytomegalovirus exposure and HLA in healthy donors. Researchers ran the PCR with 60 Vbeta and 13 Jbeta primers. Using immunoSEQ multiplex PCR, the repertoire was profiled, and TCRdb retains in-frame clones only, with some absent. The data hold roughly 150,000 clones, with approximately 83% observed a single time. The sample taken for sequencing was PBMCs. These receptor sequences come from a male donor in good health and CMV-seronegative.

The chain combines TRBV12-5 with TRBJ1-2; TRBD1 aligns across 10 bases. The CDR3 is 18 amino acids. Per germline, CDR1 LGHNT and CDR2 FRNRAP. V lost 5 bases to trimming and J lost 5 bases; unmatched junction nucleotides: 17. CDR3 loop: CASGPGPGQGTLGYGYTF. The CDR3 nucleotides read TGTGCTAGTGGTCCTGGGCCGGGACAGGGGACTCTCGGGTATGGCTACACCTTC.

The rearrangement links TRBV4-3 to TRBJ2-2; perhaps TRBD2 as D (5 bases). The CDR3 runs 18 residues. Trimming shortened V by 1 base and J by 4 bases, and 19 bases separated the two germline ends. Germline CDR1 reads LGHNA; CDR2 reads YSLEER. The CDR3 region is CASSQGRFWTHTTGELFF. The CDR3 region has the DNA TGCGCCAGCAGCCAAGGACGCTTCTGGACTCACACCACCGGGGAGCTGTTTTTT.

The chain employs TRBV6-5 and TRBJ2-1; D ambiguous. This CDR3 has 11 amino acids. V was cut by 5 bases and J by 4 bases, with 3 bases left in between. CDR1 is MNHEY, CDR2 SVGAGI, per germline. CDR3 in DNA: TGTGCCAGCAGTCTGTACAATGAGCAGTTCTTC. It yields the protein CASSLYNEQFF.

The V call is TRBV27, the J call TRBJ2-7; 8 nucleotides align to TRBD1. The V gene's germline CDR1 is MNHEY and CDR2 SMNVEV (reference sequence). This CDR3 is built from 14 residues. J was trimmed by 1 base and V by 5 bases; bases with no gene match: 4. The CDR3 reads CASSHRDRSYEQYF. CDR3 bases: TGTGCCAGCAGTCACCGGGACAGGTCCTACGAGCAGTACTTC.

The chain employs TRBV11-2 and TRBJ2-5; D gene unclear. There are 15 residues in the CDR3. Germline assignment: CDR1 SGHAT and CDR2 FQNNGV. With 5 bases removed from V and 2 bases from J, the gap between germline ends came to 15 bases. CDR3 sequence: CASSPSAGSQETQYF. CDR3 sequence (DNA): TGTGCCAGCAGCCCTTCAGCCGGGTCTCAAGAGACCCAGTACTTC.

The chain joins TRBV6-5 to TRBJ2-1; D gene uncertain. Germline CDR1 is MNHEY and CDR2 is SVGAGI. The V end lost 0 bases, the J end lost 7 bases, and 10 bases lay between the germline ends. This CDR3 has 14 amino acids. CDR3 sequence reads: CASSYSGLKNEQFF. The CDR3 DNA is TGTGCCAGCAGTTACTCGGGCTTAAAGAATGAGCAGTTCTTC.

V usage is TRBV27 and J usage is TRBJ1-2, with 7 bases lining up with TRBD1. Germline CDR1 is MNHEY and CDR2 is SMNVEV (reference sequence). This CDR3 contains 14 residues. The ends lost 0 bases at V and 5 bases at J; junction bases unmatched: 3. The CDR3: CASSLSQGFYGYTF. CDR3 DNA sequence: TGTGCCAGCAGTTTATCACAGGGGTTTTATGGCTACACCTTC.

The V and J genes are TRBV7-8 and TRBJ2-3; D is unresolved. Between the trimmed V and J ends, which lost 5 bases and 3 bases, there was a span of 9 bases. The CDR3 extends over 13 amino acids. Germline CDR1 SGHVS, CDR2 FQNEAQ. Written as DNA, the CDR3 is TGTGCCAGCAGCGACTTGAGGACAGATACGCAGTATTTT. Amino acids: CASSDLRTDTQYF.

J is TRBJ2-5 and V is TRBV6-5; 7 nucleotides match TRBD1. The better agreement between TRBJ2-7 and the DNA end casts doubt on the J call. Looked up from germline, CDR1 is MNHEY and CDR2 is SVGAGI. The CDR3 is made up of 15 amino acids. The CDR3: CASRRDSSASYEQYF. The CDR3 coding sequence is TGTGCCAGCAGACGGGACAGCTCAGCCTCCTACGAGCAGTACTTC.

The chain employs TRBV19 and TRBJ2-1; D gene ambiguous. Deletions cut 0 bases from V and 10 bases from J, with 7 bases between. Germline-derived CDR1 and CDR2 are LNHDA and SQIVND (reference sequence). The CDR3 is made up of 12 amino acids. In nucleotides, the CDR3 is TGTGCCAGTAGTATAGAACCAGGAGAGCAGTTCTTC. This sequence encodes CASSIEPGEQFF.

The chain is built from TRBV19 and TRBJ1-5, with 8 bases identical to TRBD1. CDR3 length: 14 residues. Unmatched junction bases numbered 6, after V lost 5 bases and J lost 6 bases. The germline gives CDR1 LNHDA, CDR2 SQIVND (reference sequence). The CDR3 here is CASSPQGAAQPQHF. The CDR3 DNA sequence: TGTGCCAGTAGTCCCCAGGGGGCAGCTCAGCCCCAGCATTTT. The variable domain in full, with the rest retrieved from reference TRBV19 and TRBJ1-5, is DGGITQSPKYLFRKEGQNVTLSCEQNLNHDAMYWYRQDPGQGLRLIYYSQIVNDFQKGDIAEGYSVSREKKESFPLTVTSAQKNPTAFYLCASSPQGAAQPQHFGDGTRLSIL.

J is TRBJ2-3 and V is TRBV9; possibly TRBD2 for D (5 bases). The germline V and J ends were trimmed by 4 bases and 4 bases, with 22 bases remaining between them. Germline values: CDR1 SGDLS, CDR2 YYNGEE. CDR3 size: 17 residues. CDR3 residues: CASSPRGAWESADTQYF. The CDR3 DNA sequence: TGTGCCAGCAGCCCACGCGGCGCGTGGGAGTCGGCAGATACGCAGTATTTT.

The chain combines TRBV7-2 with TRBJ2-7, with D perhaps TRBD1 (6 bases). Per the germline V gene, CDR1 is SGHTA and CDR2 is FQGNSA. Trimming left V 5 bases short and J 7 bases short, with 18 bases between. The CDR3 spans 14 residues. CDR3 residues: CASSARTELGEQYF. Here the CDR3 DNA reads TGTGCCAGCAGCGCAAGGACAGAACTAGGGGAGCAGTACTTC.

This sequence joins TRBV7-9 and TRBJ2-7; the match to TRBD2 covers 12 bases. The germline gives CDR1 SEHNR, CDR2 FQNEAQ (reference sequence). J lost 4 bases, V lost 5 bases, and 9 bases had no gene match. The CDR3 consists of 16 residues. The CDR3 bases are TGTGCCAGCAGCCCACCGACTAGCGGGAGACCATACGAGCAGTACTTC. Translating gives CASSPPTSGRPYEQYF.

This clone was recorded only once. The chain combines TRBV10-2 with TRBJ2-7; D unresolved. The CDR3 is 12 residues long. V was cut by 4 bases and J by 3 bases, with 7 bases left in between. CDR1 and CDR2 (germline): WSHSY, SAAADI. The chain's CDR3 is CASSGGFYEQYF. CDR3 bases: TGCGCCAGCAGTGGCGGTTTCTACGAGCAGTACTTC.